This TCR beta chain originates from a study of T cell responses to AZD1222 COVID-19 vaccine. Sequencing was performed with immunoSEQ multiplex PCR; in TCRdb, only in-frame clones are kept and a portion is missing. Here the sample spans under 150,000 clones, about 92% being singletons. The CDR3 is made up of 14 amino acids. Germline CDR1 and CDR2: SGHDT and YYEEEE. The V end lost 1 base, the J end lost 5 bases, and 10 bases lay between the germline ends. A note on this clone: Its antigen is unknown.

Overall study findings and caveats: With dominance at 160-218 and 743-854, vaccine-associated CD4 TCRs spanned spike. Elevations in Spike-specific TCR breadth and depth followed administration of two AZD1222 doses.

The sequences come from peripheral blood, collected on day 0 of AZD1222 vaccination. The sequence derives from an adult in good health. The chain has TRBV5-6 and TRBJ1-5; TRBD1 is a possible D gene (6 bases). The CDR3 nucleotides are TGTGCCAGCAGCTTGTCCGGGGGCGATCAGCCCCAGCATTTT. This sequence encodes CASSLSGGDQPQHF.